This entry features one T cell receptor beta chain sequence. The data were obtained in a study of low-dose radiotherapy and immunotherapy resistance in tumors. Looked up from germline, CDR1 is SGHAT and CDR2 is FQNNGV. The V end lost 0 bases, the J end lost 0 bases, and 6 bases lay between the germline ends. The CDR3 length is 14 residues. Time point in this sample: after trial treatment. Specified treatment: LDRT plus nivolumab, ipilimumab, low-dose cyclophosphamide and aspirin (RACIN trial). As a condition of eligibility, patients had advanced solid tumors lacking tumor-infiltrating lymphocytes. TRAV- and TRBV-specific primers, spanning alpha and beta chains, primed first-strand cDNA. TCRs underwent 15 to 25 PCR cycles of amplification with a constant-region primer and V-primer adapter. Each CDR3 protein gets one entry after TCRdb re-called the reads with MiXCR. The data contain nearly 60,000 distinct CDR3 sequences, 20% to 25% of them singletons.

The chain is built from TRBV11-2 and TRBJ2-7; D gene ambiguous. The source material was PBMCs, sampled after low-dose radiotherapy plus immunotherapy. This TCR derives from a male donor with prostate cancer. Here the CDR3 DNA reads TGTGCCAGCAGCTTAGAGCCGAGCTCCTACGAGCAGTACTTC. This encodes CASSLEPSSYEQYF.